These T cell receptor beta chains were read from a single sample in a study of cytomegalovirus exposure and HLA in healthy donors. TCRdb keeps only in-frame clones here, not all; method: immunoSEQ multiplex PCR. The sample includes 150,000 to 200,000 clones, roughly 80% seen only once; the top ten take around 1.4%. Sequenced sample: PBMCs. The source is a girl aged 5-17 years in good health and CMV-seropositive. Both conserved end residues are part of each CDR3. The D gene is left open where the match is weak. Not all rows give a size; the values are once, few, many and, for expanded clones, a class.

D gene,V gene,J gene,clone size,CDR3 DNA,CDR3 protein
NA,TRBV5-4,TRBJ2-7,NA,TGTGCCAGCAGCTTAGACTGGCGGGAGCAGTACTTC,CASSLDWREQYF
TRBD1,TRBV25-1,TRBJ2-7,NA,TGTGCCAGCAGTGAATTGCACAGGGGGAACGAGCAGTACTTC,CASSELHRGNEQYF
NA,TRBV6-1,TRBJ1-1,once,TGTGCCAGCCGCTGGGCGAACACTGAAGCTTTCTTT,CASRWANTEAFF
NA,TRBV6-1,TRBJ1-5,NA,TGTGCCAGCAGTGAGACGACAGTAAATCAGCCCCAGCATTTT,CASSETTVNQPQHF
NA,TRBV15,TRBJ1-5,NA,TGTGCCACCAGCCGTAGCAATCAGCCCCAGCATTTT,CATSRSNQPQHF
TRBD2,TRBV7-9,TRBJ2-7,NA,TGTGCCAGCATCGCCGGGACTAGCGGGACCCGCTCCTACGAGCAGTACTTC,CASIAGTSGTRSYEQYF
NA,TRBV30,TRBJ1-1,NA,TGTGCCTGGGGTGGGAGTCCGAACACTGAAGCTTTCTTT,CAWGGSPNTEAFF
TRBD1,TRBV2,TRBJ1-2,few,TGTGCCAGCAGGGAGGACAGGGTTATGGGCTACACCTTC,CASREDRVMGYTF
NA,TRBV7-9,TRBJ1-2,NA,TGTGCCAGCAGCTTATTTAAGCAGGGAGGTGGCTACACCTTC,CASSLFKQGGGYTF
TRBD2,TRBV5-4,TRBJ2-7,once,TGTGCCAGCCGGTTTTATGGGCTAGCGGGAGTCGGGGAGCAGTACTTC,CASRFYGLAGVGEQYF
TRBD1,TRBV6-5,TRBJ2-5,NA,TGTGCCAGCAGTTTAGGGGGCGCTGGTTTAGAGACCCAGTACTTC,CASSLGGAGLETQYF
NA,TRBV6-5,TRBJ2-7,NA,TGTGCCAGCAGTTATAATCTCGGCTCCTACGAGCAGTACTTC,CASSYNLGSYEQYF
NA,TRBV2,TRBJ2-5,NA,TGTGCCAGCAGTCGGAGAGAGACCCAGTACTTC,CASSRRETQYF
NA,TRBV10-3,TRBJ1-3,NA,TGTGCCATCAGTACCAGCCCGGGGTCCTCTGGAAACACCATATATTTT,CAISTSPGSSGNTIYF
NA,TRBV7-9,TRBJ2-3,once,TGTGCCAGCAGACCCAGGGTTGGACCTTGGAGCACAGATACGCAGTATTTT,CASRPRVGPWSTDTQYF
TRBD1,TRBV11-1,TRBJ2-4,once,TGTGCCAGCAGTCCGACTCCGGGACAGGGGTTCAAAAACATTCAGTACTTC,CASSPTPGQGFKNIQYF
TRBD2,TRBV6-1,TRBJ2-7,NA,TGTGCCAGCAGTGAACGGACTAGCGGAGCCTACGAGCAGTACTTC,CASSERTSGAYEQYF
NA,TRBV7-2,TRBJ2-7,NA,TGTGCCAGCAGCCCAGGACAGTTCTCCTACGAGCAGTACTTC,CASSPGQFSYEQYF
TRBD1,TRBV5-1,TRBJ2-7,NA,TGCGCCAGCAGCTGGACAGGGGTCCACGAGCAGTACTTC,CASSWTGVHEQYF
NA,TRBV2,TRBJ1-5,NA,TGTGCCAGCAGTGAATCTCAGGTTCCCTTTAATCAGCCCCAGCATTTT,CASSESQVPFNQPQHF
NA,TRBV5-1,TRBJ2-7,NA,TGCGCCAGCAGCTCCAGGGGCGAGCAGTACTTC,CASSSRGEQYF
TRBD2,TRBV29-1,TRBJ2-5,NA,TGCAGCGTTGCTAGCGGGAGAGGGGAGACCCAGTACTTC,CSVASGRGETQYF
TRBD1,TRBV29-1,TRBJ2-7,NA,TGCAGCGTTGAGGGACAGGGGTACGAGCAGTACTTC,CSVEGQGYEQYF
NA,TRBV19,TRBJ1-2,NA,TGTGCCAGTAGTGCAACTCGACAGTCCTATGGCTACACCTTC,CASSATRQSYGYTF
NA,TRBV11-2,TRBJ2-1,once,TGTGCCAGCAGCTTAGGCACCGGGAGCTCCTACAATGAGCAGTTCTTC,CASSLGTGSSYNEQFF